The present entry profiles one TCR beta chain with its context. This sample was taken from a study of cytomegalovirus exposure and HLA in healthy donors. Amplification used 60 Vbeta primers and 13 Jbeta primers. The data were produced by immunoSEQ multiplex PCR, yet TCRdb's version contains in-frame clones alone and is incomplete. This sample's clone table lists roughly 55,000 clones. CDR1 is MNHEY, CDR2 SVGAGI, per germline. Losses at the gene ends were 6 bases for V and 10 bases for J; bases not matched to a gene: 4. This CDR3 is built from 11 residues. Material: PBMCs. The chain has TRBV6-5 and TRBJ1-1, with 8 bases aligning to TRBD1. This clonotype was sampled from a man in his fifties in good health and CMV-seropositive. CDR3 coding DNA: TGTGCCAGCAGGAGTACAGGGGGAGCTTTCTTT. It is translated as CASRSTGGAFF.